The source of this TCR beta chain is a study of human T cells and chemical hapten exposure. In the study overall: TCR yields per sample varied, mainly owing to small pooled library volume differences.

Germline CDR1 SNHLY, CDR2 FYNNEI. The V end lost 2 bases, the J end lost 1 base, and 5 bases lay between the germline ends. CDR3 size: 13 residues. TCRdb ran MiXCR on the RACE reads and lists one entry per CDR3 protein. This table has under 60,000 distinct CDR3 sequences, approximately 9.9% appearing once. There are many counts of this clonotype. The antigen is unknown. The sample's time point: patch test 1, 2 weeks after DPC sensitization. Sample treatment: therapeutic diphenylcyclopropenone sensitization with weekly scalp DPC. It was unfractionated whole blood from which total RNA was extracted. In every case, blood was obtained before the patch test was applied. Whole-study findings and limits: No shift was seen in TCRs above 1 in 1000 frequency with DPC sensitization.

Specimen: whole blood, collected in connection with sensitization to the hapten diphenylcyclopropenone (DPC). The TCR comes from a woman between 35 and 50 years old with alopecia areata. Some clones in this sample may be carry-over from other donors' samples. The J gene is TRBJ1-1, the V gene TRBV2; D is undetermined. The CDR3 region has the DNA TGTGCCAGCAGTGAAATGCCGAACACTGAAGCTTTCTTT. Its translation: CASSEMPNTEAFF.